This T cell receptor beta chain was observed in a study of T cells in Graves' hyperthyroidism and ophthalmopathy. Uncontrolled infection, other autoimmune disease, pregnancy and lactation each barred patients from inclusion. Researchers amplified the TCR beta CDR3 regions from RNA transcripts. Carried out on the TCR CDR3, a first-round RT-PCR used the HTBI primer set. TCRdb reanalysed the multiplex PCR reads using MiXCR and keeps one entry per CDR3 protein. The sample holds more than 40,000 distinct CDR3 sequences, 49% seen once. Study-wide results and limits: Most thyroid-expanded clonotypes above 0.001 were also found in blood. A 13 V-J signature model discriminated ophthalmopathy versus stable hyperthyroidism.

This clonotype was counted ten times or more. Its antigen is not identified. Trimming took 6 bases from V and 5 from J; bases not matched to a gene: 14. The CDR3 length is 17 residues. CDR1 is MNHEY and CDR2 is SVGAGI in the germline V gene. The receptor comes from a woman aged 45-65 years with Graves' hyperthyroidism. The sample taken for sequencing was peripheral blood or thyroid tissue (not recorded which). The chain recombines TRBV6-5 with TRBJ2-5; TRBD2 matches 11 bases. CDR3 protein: CASSQGLAAGTGETQYF. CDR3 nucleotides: TGTGCCAGCAGCCAGGGACTAGCGGCTGGGACGGGGGAGACCCAGTACTTC.